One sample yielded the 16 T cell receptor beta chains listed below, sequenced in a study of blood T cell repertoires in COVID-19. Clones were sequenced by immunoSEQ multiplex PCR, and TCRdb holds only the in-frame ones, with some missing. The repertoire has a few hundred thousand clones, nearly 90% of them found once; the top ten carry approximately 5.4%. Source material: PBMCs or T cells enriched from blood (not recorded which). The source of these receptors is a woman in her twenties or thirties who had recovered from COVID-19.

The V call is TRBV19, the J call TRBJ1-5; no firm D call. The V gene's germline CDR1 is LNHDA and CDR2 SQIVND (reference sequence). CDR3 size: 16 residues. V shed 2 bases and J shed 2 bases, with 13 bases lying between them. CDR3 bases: TGTGCCAGTAGTATAATTAGGATGCAGGGCAATCAGCCCCAGCATTTT. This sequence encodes CASSIIRMQGNQPQHF.

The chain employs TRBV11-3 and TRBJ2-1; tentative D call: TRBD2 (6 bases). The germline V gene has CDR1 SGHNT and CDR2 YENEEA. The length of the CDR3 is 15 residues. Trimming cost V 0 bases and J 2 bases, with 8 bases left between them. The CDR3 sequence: CASSLEEGPYNEQFF. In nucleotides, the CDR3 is TGTGCCAGCAGCTTAGAGGAGGGTCCCTACAATGAGCAGTTCTTC.

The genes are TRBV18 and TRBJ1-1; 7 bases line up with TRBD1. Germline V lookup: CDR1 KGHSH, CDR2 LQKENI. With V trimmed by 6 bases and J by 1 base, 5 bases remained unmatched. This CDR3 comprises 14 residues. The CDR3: CASSIDRANTEAFF. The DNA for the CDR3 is TGTGCCAGCTCTATCGACAGGGCGAACACTGAAGCTTTCTTT.

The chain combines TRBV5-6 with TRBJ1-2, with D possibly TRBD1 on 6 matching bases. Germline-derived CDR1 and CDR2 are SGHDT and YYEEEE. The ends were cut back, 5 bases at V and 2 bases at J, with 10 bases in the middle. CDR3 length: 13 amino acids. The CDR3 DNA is TGTGCCAGCAGACCAGACAGGAACTATGGCTACACCTTC. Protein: CASRPDRNYGYTF.

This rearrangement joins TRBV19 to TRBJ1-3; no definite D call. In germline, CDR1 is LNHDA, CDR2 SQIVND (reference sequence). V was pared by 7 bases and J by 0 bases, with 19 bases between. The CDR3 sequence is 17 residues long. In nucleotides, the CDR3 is TGTGCCAGTACCCTCCAACCGGGGTTACTCTCTGGAAACACCATATATTTT. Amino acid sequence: CASTLQPGLLSGNTIYF.

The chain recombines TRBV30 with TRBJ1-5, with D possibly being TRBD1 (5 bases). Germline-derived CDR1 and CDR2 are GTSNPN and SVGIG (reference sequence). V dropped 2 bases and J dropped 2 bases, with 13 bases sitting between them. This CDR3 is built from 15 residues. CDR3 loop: CAWSRGSAGNQPQHF. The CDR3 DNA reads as TGTGCCTGGAGTAGGGGTTCCGCGGGCAATCAGCCCCAGCATTTT.

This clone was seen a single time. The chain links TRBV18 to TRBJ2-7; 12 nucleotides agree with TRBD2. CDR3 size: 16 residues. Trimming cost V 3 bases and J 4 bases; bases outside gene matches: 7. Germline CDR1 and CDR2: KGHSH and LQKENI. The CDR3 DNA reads TGTGCCAGCTCACCGAAACTAGCGGGGGGTTTATACGAGCAGTACTTC. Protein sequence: CASSPKLAGGLYEQYF.

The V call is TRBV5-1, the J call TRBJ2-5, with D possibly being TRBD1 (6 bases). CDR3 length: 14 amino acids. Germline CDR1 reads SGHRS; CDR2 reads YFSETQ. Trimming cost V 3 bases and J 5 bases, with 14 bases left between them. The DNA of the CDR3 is TGCGCCAGCAGCTCCGGGACAAATCGCGAGACCCAGTACTTC. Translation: CASSSGTNRETQYF.

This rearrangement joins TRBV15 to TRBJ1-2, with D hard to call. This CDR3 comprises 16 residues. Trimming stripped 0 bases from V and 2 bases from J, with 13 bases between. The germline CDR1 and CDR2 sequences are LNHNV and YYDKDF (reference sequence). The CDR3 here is CATSRERSRSNYGYTF. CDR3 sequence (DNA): TGTGCCACCAGCAGAGAGAGAAGTCGGTCGAACTATGGCTACACCTTC.

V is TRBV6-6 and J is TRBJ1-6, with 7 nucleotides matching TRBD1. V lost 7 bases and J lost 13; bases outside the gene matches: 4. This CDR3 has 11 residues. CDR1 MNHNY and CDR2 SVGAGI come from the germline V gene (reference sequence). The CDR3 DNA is TGTGCCAGCAATTTAGGGGGCCCCCTCCACTTT. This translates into CASNLGGPLHF.

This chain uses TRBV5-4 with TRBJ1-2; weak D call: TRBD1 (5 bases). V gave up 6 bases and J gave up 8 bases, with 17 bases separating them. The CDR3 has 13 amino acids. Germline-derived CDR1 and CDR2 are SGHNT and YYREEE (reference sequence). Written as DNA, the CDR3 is TGTGCCAGCACCTCGCCGGCGGGGGACGGCTACACCTTC. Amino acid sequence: CASTSPAGDGYTF.

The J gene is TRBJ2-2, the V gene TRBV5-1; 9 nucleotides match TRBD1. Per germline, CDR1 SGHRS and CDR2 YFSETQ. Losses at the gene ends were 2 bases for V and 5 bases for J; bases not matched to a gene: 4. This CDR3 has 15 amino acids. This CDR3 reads CASSFGTGITGELFF. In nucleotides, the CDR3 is TGCGCCAGCAGCTTCGGGACAGGGATTACCGGGGAGCTGTTTTTT.

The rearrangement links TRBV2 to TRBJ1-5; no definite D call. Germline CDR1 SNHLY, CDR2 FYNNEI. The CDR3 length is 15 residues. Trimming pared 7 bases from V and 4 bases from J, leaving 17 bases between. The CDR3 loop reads CASTLQTTRNQPQHF. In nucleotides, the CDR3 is TGTGCCAGCACCCTCCAGACAACTCGAAATCAGCCCCAGCATTTT.

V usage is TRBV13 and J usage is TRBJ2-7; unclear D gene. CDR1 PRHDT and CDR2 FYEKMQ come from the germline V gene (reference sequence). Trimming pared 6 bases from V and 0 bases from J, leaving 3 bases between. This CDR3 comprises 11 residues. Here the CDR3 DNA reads TGTGCCAGCAGTAACTCCTACGAGCAGTACTTC. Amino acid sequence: CASSNSYEQYF.

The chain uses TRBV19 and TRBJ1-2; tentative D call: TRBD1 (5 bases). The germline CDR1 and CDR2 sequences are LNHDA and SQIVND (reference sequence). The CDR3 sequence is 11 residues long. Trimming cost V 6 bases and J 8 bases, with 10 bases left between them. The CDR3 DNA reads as TGTGCCAGTAGCACAGGTGGCGGCTACACCTTC. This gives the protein CASSTGGGYTF.

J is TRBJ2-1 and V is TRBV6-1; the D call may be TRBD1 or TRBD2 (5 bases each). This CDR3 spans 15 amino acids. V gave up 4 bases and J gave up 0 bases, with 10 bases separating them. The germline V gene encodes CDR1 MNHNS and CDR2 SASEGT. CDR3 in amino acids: CASSVAGSSYNEQFF. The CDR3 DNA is TGTGCCAGCAGTGTAGCAGGGAGCTCCTACAATGAGCAGTTCTTC.